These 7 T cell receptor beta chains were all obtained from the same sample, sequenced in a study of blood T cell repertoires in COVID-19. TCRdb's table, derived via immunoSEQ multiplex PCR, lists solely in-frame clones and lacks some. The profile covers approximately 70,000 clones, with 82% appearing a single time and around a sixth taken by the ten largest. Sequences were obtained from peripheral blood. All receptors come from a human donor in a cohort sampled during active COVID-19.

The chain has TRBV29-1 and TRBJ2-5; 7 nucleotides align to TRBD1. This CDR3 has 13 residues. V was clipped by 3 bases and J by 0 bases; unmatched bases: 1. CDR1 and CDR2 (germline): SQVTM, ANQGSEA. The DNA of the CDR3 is TGCAGCGTTGACGGGACAGACCAAGAGACCCAGTACTTC. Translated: CSVDGTDQETQYF.

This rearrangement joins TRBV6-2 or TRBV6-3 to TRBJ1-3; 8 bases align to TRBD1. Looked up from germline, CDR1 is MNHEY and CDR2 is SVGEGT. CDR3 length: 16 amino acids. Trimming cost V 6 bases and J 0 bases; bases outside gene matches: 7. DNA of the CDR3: TGTGCCAGCAGGCCTCCGGGACAGGACTCTGGAAACACCATATATTTT. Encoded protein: CASRPPGQDSGNTIYF.

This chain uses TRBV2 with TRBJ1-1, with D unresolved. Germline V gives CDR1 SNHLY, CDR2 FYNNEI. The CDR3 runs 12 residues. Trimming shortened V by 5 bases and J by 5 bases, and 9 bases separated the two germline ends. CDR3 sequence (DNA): TGTGCCAGCAGTATGGGAGGTACTGAAGCTTTCTTT. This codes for CASSMGGTEAFF.

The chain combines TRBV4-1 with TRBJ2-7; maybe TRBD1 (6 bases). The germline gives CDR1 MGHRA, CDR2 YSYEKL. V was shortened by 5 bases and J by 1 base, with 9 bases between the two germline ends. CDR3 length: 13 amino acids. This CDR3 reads CASSYRESYEQYF. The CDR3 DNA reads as TGCGCCAGCAGCTACAGGGAGTCCTACGAGCAGTACTTC.

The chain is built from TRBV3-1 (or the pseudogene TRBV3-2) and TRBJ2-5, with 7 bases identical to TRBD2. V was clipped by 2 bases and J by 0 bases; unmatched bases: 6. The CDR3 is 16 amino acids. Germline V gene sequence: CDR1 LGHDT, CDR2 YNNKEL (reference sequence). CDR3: CASSQPWRGYQETQYF. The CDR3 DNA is TGTGCCAGCAGCCAACCCTGGCGGGGGTACCAAGAGACCCAGTACTTC.

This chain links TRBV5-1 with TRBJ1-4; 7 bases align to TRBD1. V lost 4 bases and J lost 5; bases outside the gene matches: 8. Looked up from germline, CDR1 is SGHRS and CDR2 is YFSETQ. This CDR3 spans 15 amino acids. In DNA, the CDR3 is TGCGCCAGCAGCCGTGACCCGGGACAGAATGAAAAACTGTTTTTT. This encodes CASSRDPGQNEKLFF.

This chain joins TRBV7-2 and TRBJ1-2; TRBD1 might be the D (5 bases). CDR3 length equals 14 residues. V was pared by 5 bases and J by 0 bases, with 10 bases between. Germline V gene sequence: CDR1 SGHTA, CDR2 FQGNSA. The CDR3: CASSLQQANYGYTF. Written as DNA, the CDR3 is TGTGCCAGCAGCCTTCAACAGGCTAACTATGGCTACACCTTC.